Sequencing of this TCR beta chain was carried out in a study of blood T cell repertoires in COVID-19. Study background: Material from acute and convalescent COVID-19 was sourced from the United States, Italy and Spain. Sample material is recorded as cDNA or gDNA derived from T cells, B-cell-depleted T cells, or PBMCs.

V lost 4 bases to trimming and J lost 2 bases, with 8 bases between them. Germline V gene sequence: CDR1 SQVTM, CDR2 ANQGSEA. This CDR3 is 13 amino acids long. Original data processing: Reference gene primers were amplified, and this amplification served to estimate nucleated cell counts. The repertoire was sequenced with immunoSEQ multiplex PCR; TCRdb's copy has only in-frame clones and lacks some. That table gives V, J and clone size, and the DNA gave D and trimming. The sample lists approximately 94,000 clones, 85% to 90% occurring once. The rearrangement joins TRBV29-1 to TRBJ2-2; no reliable D call. The sample comprised peripheral blood. The receptor's source is a human donor in a cohort sampled during active COVID-19. The CDR3: CSVGQTNTGELFF. CDR3 bases: TGCAGCGTTGGTCAGACAAACACCGGGGAGCTGTTTTTT.